These 31 T cell receptor beta chains share one sample of origin, sequenced in a study of beta chain features in type 1 diabetes. Sequenced material consisted of expressed TCRB transcripts (all of the isolated RNA was reverse transcribed). Assay used: immunoSEQ multiplex PCR; TCRdb lists only in-frame clones, some missing. Among roughly 160,000 clones listed, around 8% were seen once. Study-level results: People with Type 1 diabetes carried modestly yet significantly shorter TCRB CDR3s in all four CD4+ subsets.

These receptors are not linked to any known antigen. Sequencing used central memory CD4+ T cells from blood. The receptor set was obtained from a woman aged 40 to 49 with type 1 diabetes.

The chain links TRBV5-8 to TRBJ1-4; no clear D. Germline V gives CDR1 SGHTS, CDR2 YDEGEE. The CDR3 consists of 13 residues. V lost 0 bases to trimming and J lost 6 bases, with 6 bases between them. CDR3 DNA: TGTGCCAGCAGCTTGGGACATTATGAAAAACTGTTTTTT. This encodes CASSLGHYEKLFF.

This chain connects TRBV27 to TRBJ2-5, with TRBD1 matching over 11 bases. The V gene's germline CDR1 is MNHEY and CDR2 SMNVEV (reference sequence). This CDR3 is 16 amino acids long. The J segment lost 6 bases and the V segment lost 5 bases, leaving 11 bases of the junction unmatched. This CDR3 is CASSPPGQGGRKTQYF. CDR3 sequence (DNA): TGTGCCAGCAGTCCCCCGGGACAGGGGGGCAGGAAGACCCAGTACTTC.

The table lists this clone with a few counts. The chain uses TRBV7-8 and TRBJ2-7, with TRBD1 as a possible D gene (5 bases). V was clipped by 4 bases and J by 5 bases, with 15 bases between them. Germline V gene data show CDR1 as SGHVS and CDR2 as FQNEAQ. This CDR3 contains 14 residues. CDR3 loop: CASSSADTRDEQYF. The DNA for the CDR3 is TGTGCCAGCAGCTCGGCCGATACCAGGGACGAGCAGTACTTC. The variable domain in full, completed from reference TRBV7-8 and TRBJ2-7, reads GAGVSQSPRYKVAKRGQDVALRCDPISGHVSLFWYQQALGQGPEFLTYFQNEAQLDKSGLPSDRFFAERPEGSVSTLKIQRTQQEDSAVYLCASSSADTRDEQYFGPGTRLTVT.

This clone was counted at least ten times. The chain employs TRBV4-3 and TRBJ1-1; D might be TRBD1 (6 bases). Deletions cut 4 bases from V and 4 bases from J, with 13 bases between. CDR1 LGHNA and CDR2 YSLEER come from the germline V gene. The length of the CDR3 is 14 residues. This chain's CDR3 is CASSRQDAVTEAFF. CDR3 sequence (DNA): TGCGCCAGCAGCCGACAGGACGCGGTCACTGAAGCTTTCTTT.

In its sample, this clone was seen a few times. The rearrangement uses TRBV7-2 and TRBJ2-3; D is unresolved. Germline V gives CDR1 SGHTA, CDR2 FQGNSA. The CDR3 length is 14 residues. V lost 6 bases and J lost 0, with 10 bases in between. Written as DNA, the CDR3 is TGTGCCAGCAGACAGACAAGCAGCACAGATACGCAGTATTTT. It specifies CASRQTSSTDTQYF.

The chain couples TRBV15 to TRBJ1-1, with 11 nucleotides matching TRBD1. This CDR3 is built from 12 residues. CDR1 LNHNV and CDR2 YYDKDF come from the germline V gene (reference sequence). J gave up 13 bases and V 4 bases, and 5 bases lay outside the gene matches. CDR3 sequence: CATSIGQGAVFF. The CDR3, as DNA: TGTGCCACCAGCATAGGACAGGGGGCCGTTTTCTTT.

This clone was observed a handful of times. This chain links TRBV11-3 with TRBJ2-7; 7 bases are shared with TRBD1. CDR3 length: 14 amino acids. After removal of 3 bases from V and 6 bases from J, the junction contained 8 bases not matched to a gene. The germline CDR1 and CDR2 sequences are SGHNT and YENEEA. CDR3 loop: CASSLTGSPLEQYF. CDR3 nucleotide sequence: TGTGCCAGCAGCTTGACAGGGAGCCCTCTCGAGCAGTACTTC.

This clone was picked up a small number of times. The chain links TRBV28 to TRBJ2-5, with 7 bases that match TRBD1. V was clipped by 8 bases and J by 3 bases; unmatched bases: 9. Germline V CDR1 and CDR2: MDHEN, SYDVKM. The CDR3 has 14 amino acids. CDR3 bases: TGTGCCAGCCGGGACAGATCCAGAGAAGAGACCCAGTACTTC. It is translated as CASRDRSREETQYF.

The J gene is TRBJ2-3, the V gene TRBV7-2; D ambiguous. The germline V and J ends were trimmed by 2 bases and 1 base, with 4 bases remaining between them. This CDR3 comprises 13 residues. In germline, CDR1 is SGHTA, CDR2 FQGNSA. This CDR3 reads CASSLSRTDTQYF. CDR3 coding DNA: TGTGCCAGCAGCTTAAGCCGCACAGATACGCAGTATTTT.

The chain couples TRBV5-6 to TRBJ1-3; TRBD1 matches at 9 bases. Germline CDR1 SGHDT, CDR2 YYEEEE. Trimming removed 4 bases from V and 8 bases from J; junction bases left unmatched: 4. The CDR3 covers 13 residues. The CDR3 loop reads CASSRGQGDTIYF. In DNA form, the CDR3 reads TGTGCCAGCAGCAGGGGACAGGGAGACACCATATATTTT.

This clone was counted between two and nine times. This chain uses TRBV7-9 with TRBJ1-1; D is perhaps TRBD1 (5 bases). The V and J ends lost 7 bases and 5 bases respectively, with 14 bases between them. Germline V gene data show CDR1 as SEHNR and CDR2 as FQNEAQ (reference sequence). This CDR3 region has 13 residues. CDR3 in amino acids: CASTRADETEAFF. The DNA for the CDR3 is TGTGCCAGCACCAGGGCGGATGAAACTGAAGCTTTCTTT.

This clone was counted only a few times. V and J are TRBV27 and TRBJ1-2; tentative D call: TRBD1 (5 bases). The germline V gene encodes CDR1 MNHEY and CDR2 SMNVEV (reference sequence). Trimming took 4 bases from V and 2 from J, leaving 17 bases between them. This CDR3 contains 16 residues. The CDR3 is CASSSNRQSPNYGYTF. The CDR3, as DNA: TGTGCCAGCAGTTCCAACAGGCAATCACCAAACTATGGCTACACCTTC.

This clone was seen only a few times. The rearrangement joins TRBV18 to TRBJ2-3; D gene ambiguous. The ends were cut back, 0 bases at V and 5 bases at J, with 12 bases in the middle. Per the germline V gene, CDR1 is KGHSH and CDR2 is LQKENI. This CDR3 has 15 amino acids. The DNA for the CDR3 is TGTGCCAGCTCACCACCGACACCCTCGGAAGATACGCAGTATTTT. It yields the protein CASSPPTPSEDTQYF.

The rearrangement joins TRBV18 to TRBJ1-5; no reliable D call. The CDR3 consists of 15 residues. Germline CDR1 KGHSH, CDR2 LQKENI. Trimming cost V 6 bases and J 0 bases, with 12 bases left between them. The CDR3 nucleotides read TGTGCCAGCTCCCCCGAATACAATAGCAATCAGCCCCAGCATTTT. Protein: CASSPEYNSNQPQHF.

This chain connects TRBV19 to TRBJ2-5; 8 bases match TRBD1. CDR1 and CDR2 from the germline V gene are LNHDA and SQIVND (reference sequence). Germline trimming cut 3 bases from V and 4 bases from J; bases unmatched to any gene: 7. This CDR3 spans 15 amino acids. Here the CDR3 reads CASSIRKTGGETQYF. CDR3 nucleotide sequence: TGTGCCAGTAGTATCAGAAAAACAGGGGGAGAGACCCAGTACTTC. Looking up the rest from reference TRBV19 and TRBJ2-5 gives the full variable domain: DGGITQSPKYLFRKEGQNVTLSCEQNLNHDAMYWYRQDPGQGLRLIYYSQIVNDFQKGDIAEGYSVSREKKESFPLTVTSAQKNPTAFYLCASSIRKTGGETQYFGPGTRLLVL.

This clone was observed a handful of times. The chain links TRBV28 to TRBJ2-7, with TRBD1 matching 7 bases. The V segment lost 3 bases and the J segment 3 bases; nucleotides outside the gene matches: 8. Germline CDR1 and CDR2: MDHEN and SYDVKM. This CDR3 spans 15 amino acids. The DNA for the CDR3 is TGTGCCAGCAGTTTTCTGACAGGGTCGGGCTACGAGCAGTACTTC. This encodes CASSFLTGSGYEQYF.

This chain joins TRBV18 and TRBJ2-2; the match to TRBD1 covers 7 bases. The J segment lost 4 bases and the V segment lost 6 bases, leaving 8 bases of the junction unmatched. There are 15 residues in the CDR3. Germline V lookup: CDR1 KGHSH, CDR2 LQKENI. This CDR3 is CASSPDRVGTGELFF. The CDR3 DNA reads TGTGCCAGCTCGCCAGACAGGGTCGGCACCGGGGAGCTGTTTTTT.

The V call is TRBV14, the J call TRBJ2-2, with D tentatively TRBD1 (6 bases). CDR1 and CDR2 (germline): SGHDN, FVKESK. Trimming stripped 0 bases from V and 5 bases from J, with 16 bases between. The CDR3 has 17 amino acids. The chain's CDR3 is CASSQDFRTVMTGELFF. The CDR3 DNA sequence: TGTGCCAGCAGCCAAGATTTCAGGACAGTGATGACCGGGGAGCTGTTTTTT. The full variable domain, with the rest looked up from reference TRBV14 and TRBJ2-2, is EAGVTQFPSHSVIEKGQTVTLRCDPISGHDNLYWYRRVMGKEIKFLLHFVKESKQDESGMPNNRFLAERTGGTYSTLKVQPAELEDSGVYFCASSQDFRTVMTGELFFGEGSRLTVL.

This clone has more than one count but fewer than ten. The chain carries TRBV5-4 and TRBJ2-5; 7 bases match TRBD1. The CDR3 is 15 amino acids. Germline CDR1 reads SGHNT; CDR2 reads YYREEE (reference sequence). The trim removed 4 bases at V and 4 bases at J, leaving 10 bases unmatched. In nucleotides, the CDR3 is TGTGCCAGCAGCGGAGCCGACAGGGTGGGAGAGACCCAGTACTTC. Protein: CASSGADRVGETQYF. The full variable domain, in which reference TRBV5-4 and TRBJ2-5 provide the parts outside the CDR3, is ETGVTQSPTHLIKTRGQQVTLRCSSQSGHNTVSWYQQALGQGPQFIFQYYREEENGRGNFPPRFSGLQFPNYSSELNVNALELDDSALYLCASSGADRVGETQYFGPGTRLLVL.

The genes are TRBV30 and TRBJ1-4; possible D gene TRBD1, 5 bases. In germline, CDR1 is GTSNPN, CDR2 SVGIG (reference sequence). The CDR3 is 13 residues long. The V end lost 7 bases, the J end lost 0 bases, and 9 bases lay between the germline ends. The CDR3 DNA follows: TGTGCCTACCGCAGGGCAACTAATGAAAAACTGTTTTTT. Amino acids: CAYRRATNEKLFF.

This clone came up a few times. The CDR3 nucleotides read TGCGCCAGCAGCGTTTTAACAGGGGGCGATTCACCCCTCCACTTT. It specifies CASSVLTGGDSPLHF. This chain uses TRBV5-1 with TRBJ1-6; TRBD1 matches 9 bases. This CDR3 is built from 15 residues. The junction had 7 bases not matched to a gene; V was cut back by 4 bases and J by 8 bases. Germline V gene data show CDR1 as SGHRS and CDR2 as YFSETQ.

The rearrangement uses TRBV21-1 and TRBJ1-1; the listed D gene, TRBD1, was not tested against the DNA. TRBV21-1 is a pseudogene locus. The CDR3 runs 14 residues. CDR3: CASSPTGMKTEAFF. DNA for the CDR3: TGTGCCAGCAGCCCGACAGGGATGAAAACTGAAGCTTTCTTT.

V usage is TRBV5-1 and J usage is TRBJ2-5, with TRBD1 identical over 9 bases. The CDR3 length is 14 residues. V lost 3 bases and J lost 4; bases outside the gene matches: 4. The germline V gene encodes CDR1 SGHRS and CDR2 YFSETQ. The CDR3 spells CASSSGQGRETQYF. The DNA of the CDR3 is TGCGCCAGCAGCTCCGGACAGGGGCGAGAGACCCAGTACTTC. The whole variable domain, filled in from reference TRBV5-1 and TRBJ2-5, reads KAGVTQTPRYLIKTRGQQVTLSCSPISGHRSVSWYQQTPGQGLQFLFEYFSETQRNKGNFPGRFSGRQFSNSRSEMNVSTLELGDSALYLCASSSGQGRETQYFGPGTRLLVL.

Here the CDR3 DNA reads TGTGCCAGTAGCCCAGAAGGGGGAATTGGCGCTGGGGCCAACGTCCTGACTTTC. It yields the protein CASSPEGGIGAGANVLTF. The rearrangement joins TRBV19 to TRBJ2-6; TRBD1 is a possible D gene (6 bases). The CDR3 contains 18 residues. V lost 6 bases, J lost 2 bases, and 20 bases lay in between. Germline CDR1 and CDR2: LNHDA and SQIVND (reference sequence). The full variable domain, completed using reference TRBV19 and TRBJ2-6, is DGGITQSPKYLFRKEGQNVTLSCEQNLNHDAMYWYRQDPGQGLRLIYYSQIVNDFQKGDIAEGYSVSREKKESFPLTVTSAQKNPTAFYLCASSPEGGIGAGANVLTFGAGSRLTVL.

The V and J genes are TRBV7-2 and TRBJ1-4, with TRBD1 as a possible D gene (6 bases). CDR3 length equals 15 residues. The germline V gene has CDR1 SGHTA and CDR2 FQGNSA. V lost 2 bases and J 8 bases, leaving 15 bases between the germline ends. The CDR3 DNA follows: TGTGCCAGCAGCTTACCACCGGGACAAAGGGAAAAACTGTTTTTT. It codes for CASSLPPGQREKLFF.

This clone has only a few counts. The chain links TRBV19 to TRBJ2-5; possible D gene TRBD1, 6 bases. Trimming removed 3 bases at V and 4 bases at J, with 12 bases between. This CDR3 contains 14 residues. CDR1 LNHDA and CDR2 SQIVND come from the germline V gene (reference sequence). As DNA, the CDR3 is TGTGCCAGTAGTATCGGACAAGGGGGAGAGACCCAGTACTTC. Translating gives CASSIGQGGETQYF.

This chain joins TRBV6-5 and TRBJ2-1, with D tentatively TRBD1 (5 bases). Germline lookup yields CDR1 MNHEY and CDR2 SVGAGI. The CDR3 spans 14 residues. Trimming cost V 0 bases and J 6 bases, with 9 bases left between them. The CDR3 loop reads CASSYSGQLNEQFF. CDR3 sequence (DNA): TGTGCCAGCAGTTACTCGGGGCAACTCAATGAGCAGTTCTTC.

A few counts support this clone. The chain combines TRBV7-2 with TRBJ2-7; TRBD2 matches 11 bases. The CDR3 has 15 amino acids. Losses at the gene ends were 5 bases for V and 7 bases for J; bases not matched to a gene: 10. CDR1 SGHTA and CDR2 FQGNSA come from the germline V gene. Here the CDR3 reads CASSKRLAGTEEQYF. The CDR3, as DNA: TGTGCCAGCAGCAAGAGACTAGCGGGAACCGAGGAGCAGTACTTC.

This clone has only a few counts. The chain recombines TRBV13 with TRBJ2-1; 8 bases are a match to TRBD1. This CDR3 has 15 amino acids. Germline loops: CDR1 PRHDT, CDR2 FYEKMQ (reference sequence). V lost 5 bases, J lost 6 bases, and 9 bases stayed unmatched. The CDR3 sequence is CASSLTGDRGNEQFF. Written as DNA, the CDR3 is TGTGCCAGCAGCCTTACCGGAGACAGGGGCAATGAGCAGTTCTTC.

CDR3 DNA: TGTGCCAGCACCCCGGGAGCGGGGACCAACAATGAGCAGTTCTTC. It yields the protein CASTPGAGTNNEQFF. V usage is TRBV7-9 and J usage is TRBJ2-1; 7 positions match TRBD2. V was clipped by 7 bases and J by 5 bases; unmatched bases: 11. The CDR3 extends over 15 amino acids. In germline, CDR1 is SEHNR, CDR2 FQNEAQ (reference sequence). The whole variable domain, filled in from reference TRBV7-9 and TRBJ2-1, reads DTGVSQNPRHKITKRGQNVTFRCDPISEHNRLYWYRQTLGQGPEFLTYFQNEAQLEKSRLLSDRFSAERPKGSFSTLEIQRTEQGDSAMYLCASTPGAGTNNEQFFGPGTRLTVL.

This clone occurred a few times. The chain is built from TRBV14 and TRBJ1-6; TRBD1 agrees at 9 bases. Germline values: CDR1 SGHDN, CDR2 FVKESK. The CDR3 consists of 15 residues. With 4 bases clipped from V and 10 bases from J, the junction kept 8 bases outside the gene matches. The CDR3 DNA follows: TGTGCCAGCAGCCCCACCGGGACAGGGCTGTCACCCCTCCACTTT. Its protein product is CASSPTGTGLSPLHF. Full variable domain (remainder filled in from reference TRBV14 and TRBJ1-6): EAGVTQFPSHSVIEKGQTVTLRCDPISGHDNLYWYRRVMGKEIKFLLHFVKESKQDESGMPNNRFLAERTGGTYSTLKVQPAELEDSGVYFCASSPTGTGLSPLHFGNGTRLTVT.